Here is one T cell receptor (beta chain) with its context. Its target is unknown. The sample belongs to a study of shared clonotypes between healthy human individuals. At a deep level, the assay was run. Data came from immunoSEQ multiplex PCR; TCRdb stores just in-frame clones and leaves some out. The sample lists millions of clones, more than 90% occurring once. The V end lost 2 bases, the J end lost 0 bases, and 14 bases lay between the germline ends. Per germline, CDR1 MGHDK and CDR2 SYGVNS. The CDR3 has 16 residues. The study, taken as a whole, reports: Some naive CD4 clonotypes, about 5.5%, turned up in common across a few donors. Sequencing depth was expected to influence donor clonotype sharing. Estimated clonotype richness was generally higher in naive than memory subsets.

The source is a man younger than 35 in good health. V is TRBV25-1 and J is TRBJ2-7; D remains unclear. Sequenced input: naive CD4+ T cells sorted from blood. Subset specified: CD45RA+ positively selected. In DNA form, the CDR3 reads TGTGCCAGCAGTGAAGGCCATACATTGGGCTCCTACGAGCAGTACTTC. Amino acid sequence: CASSEGHTLGSYEQYF.